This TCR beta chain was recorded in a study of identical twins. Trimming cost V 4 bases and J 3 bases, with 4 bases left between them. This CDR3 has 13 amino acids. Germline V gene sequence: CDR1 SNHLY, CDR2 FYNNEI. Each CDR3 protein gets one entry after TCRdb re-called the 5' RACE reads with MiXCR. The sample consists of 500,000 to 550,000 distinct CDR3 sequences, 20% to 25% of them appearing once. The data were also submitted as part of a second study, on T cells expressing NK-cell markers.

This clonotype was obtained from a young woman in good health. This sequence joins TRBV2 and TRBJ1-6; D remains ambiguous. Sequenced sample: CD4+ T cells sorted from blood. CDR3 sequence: CASSGDYNSPLHF. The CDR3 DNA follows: TGTGCCAGCAGTGGGGACTATAATTCACCCCTCCACTTT.